This T cell receptor beta chain came from a study of T cells in Graves' hyperthyroidism and ophthalmopathy (dated by TCRdb to the late 2010s). As for the study more broadly: Peripheral blood was sampled at the time of initial diagnosis, prior to any treatment. For training and testing, the 100 patients in the discovery cohort were randomly divided in a 7:3 ratio. To identify TCR V-J signatures that set the groups apart, the researchers used a discovery cohort of 95 to 100 patients, made up of under 50 with Graves' ophthalmopathy and 55 to 65 with stable Graves' hyperthyroidism. The paper describes TCR Vbeta CDR3 sequencing of more than 120 peripheral blood samples, made up of around 41 ophthalmopathy patients, 70 to 75 hyperthyroidism patients and 17 progressor patients. The study also compared thyroid tissue and blood T-cell repertoires from roughly 6 Graves' hyperthyroidism patients. After blood sampling, hyperthyroidism patients were treated with methimazole at a starting dose of 30 mg daily, and ophthalmopathy patients were treated with high-dose intravenous methylprednisolone. Prospective prediction of ophthalmopathy was tested in an independent validation cohort of under 20 hyperthyroidism patients and some 17 patients who later progressed to ophthalmopathy. Results the study describes overall, beyond this receptor: Sample size was not statistically predetermined, and blinding of investigators to group allocation was not performed. Most expanded thyroid clonotypes (frequency above 0.001) were also detected in blood, suggesting blood repertoires may reflect thyroid immune responses. In validation, progression to ophthalmopathy was predicted by the model with nearly 71% sensitivity and 72.22% specificity, a median of approximately 7.1 months before onset. A 13 V-J signature model separated ophthalmopathy from stable hyperthyroidism, with roughly 88% sensitivity and 81% to 82% specificity in cross-validation and 80%/75% in testing.

This clonotype was recorded many times. What antigen it recognizes has not been identified. Base qualities are missing; no much larger clone stands one base away. Graves' hyperthyroidism was defined as stable when no progression to ophthalmopathy occurred over 18 months of follow-up. Hyperthyroidism patients were newly diagnosed, with disease duration under 2 months, and aged 18 to 65 years. Any patient with an uncontrolled infection, another autoimmune disease, pregnancy or lactation was excluded. Diagnoses were based on clinical symptoms, serum thyroxine and TRAb, thyroid ultrasound and orbital computed tomography. PBMCs were isolated from around 10 ml of fresh peripheral blood by Ficoll-Paque density gradient centrifugation. Total RNA was extracted with Trizol reagent, and quality was checked on an Agilent 2100 Bioanalyzer. Cut back by 4 bases and 7 bases, the V and J ends lie 13 bases apart. The CDR3, cysteine through phenylalanine, is 13 amino acids long. The kept DNA is CDR3 alone, 39 bases in frame from the first base. CDR1 SQVTM and CDR2 ANQGSEA are derived from the germline V gene.

TCR beta CDR3 regions were amplified from RNA transcripts. The first round of RT-PCR for the TCR CDR3 was performed with the HTBI primer set and the Qiagen OneStep RT-PCR kit. Libraries were constructed in a second round of multiplex PCR, after which size selection and purification were carried out. Paired-end sequencing of the libraries was performed with 100 bp reads on an Illumina HiSeq2000. From the authors' description of their analysis: SOAPnuke was used to process the raw data, throwing out any read that contained adapters or uncalled bases, had a mean Phred below 15, or lacked an exact constant-primer or identifier match. High-quality paired reads were merged using COPE v1.2.5, and each unique nucleotide sequence was defined as a clonotype. MiTCR v1.1 was used to align the clonotypes against IMGT TRBV, TRBD and TRBJ reference segments. The analysis included only V-J combinations with a frequency above 0.0001, which together covered approximately 99% of the repertoires. The TCS score was defined as F50 (clonal expansion) divided by E x V (chaos), with BLOSUM62-based TCRdist calculated between CDR3 peptides within each V-J. Welch's t-statistics and random forest reduced around 520 V-J features to 13, which were used in a naive Bayes classifier (R e1071). The Morisita-Horn index was used to measure how similar the thyroid and blood repertoires were. Using fastp trimming at Q25 and MiXCR clonotype assembly, TCRdb reanalyzed the public sequencing data and kept in-frame beta chains. Rows matching on CDR3 protein sequence are summarized as one entry with the most common DNA and genes. These V and J calls derive from TCRdb rather than the authors' analysis. Within this sample are hundreds of thousands of distinct CDR3 sequences, with roughly 32% of them counted one time only. Roughly 30% of the sample comes from the top ten.

This sequence was found in a woman aged 40 to 49 with Graves' hyperthyroidism. The rearranged chain carries TRBV29-1 and TRBJ1-4; the D gene is unclear. The sequencing sample was made of blood. CDR3 region: CSVGRVGSEKLFF. Here is the DNA: TGCAGCGTTGGGAGGGTAGGAAGTGAAAAACTGTTTTTT.